This T cell receptor beta chain was found in a study of lung T cells in sarcoidosis with Löfgren's syndrome. V was clipped by 1 base and J by 6 bases, with 9 bases between them. The CDR3 length is 13 residues. Germline V CDR1 and CDR2: SGHVS, FNYEAQ. TCRdb redid the calling of the reads with MiXCR, one entry per CDR3 protein. The data contain 60,000 to 70,000 distinct CDR3 sequences, 21% of them singletons. The specimen was CD4+ T cells from PBMCs. This receptor was taken from a human donor with sarcoidosis (Löfgren's syndrome or another form), or a control subject (not recorded which). J is TRBJ2-5 and V is TRBV7-6; D is perhaps TRBD1 or TRBD2 (5 bases each). This CDR3 is CASSLGGKKTQYF. The CDR3 DNA follows: TGTGCCAGCAGCTTAGGGGGGAAAAAGACCCAGTACTTC. Supplemented by reference TRBV7-6 and TRBJ2-5, the full variable domain reads GAGVSQSPRYKVTKRGQDVALRCDPISGHVSLYWYRQALGQGPEFLTYFNYEAQQDKSGLPNDRFSAERPEGSISTLTIQRTEQRDSAMYRCASSLGGKKTQYFGPGTRLLVL.